The clone carrying this T cell receptor (beta chain) was detected only once. Antigen unknown. Libraries were prepared by immunoSEQ multiplex PCR; TCRdb keeps only in-frame clonotypes and omits some of them. The table has tens of thousands of clones, approximately 70% seen once. Peptide-pool stimulation followed by sequencing identified expanded antigen-specific CD4+ clonotypes in the ViraFEST assay. Subsequent to a culture period of about nine days, CD4+ T cells were isolated. The person had PCR-confirmed SARS-CoV-2 infection between March and December 2020. This specimen comes from a study of vaccination effects on CD4 cells after COVID-19. Across the whole study: Sampling of a couple of convalescent patients took place 16 days and one week prior to vaccination.

CDR3 length: 13 amino acids. With 4 bases clipped from V and 11 bases from J, the junction kept 9 bases outside the gene matches. Germline loops: CDR1 SGHTA, CDR2 FQGNSA. The study's findings and limits: Early timepoints after infection were absent, and convalescent patients were few in the study. Post-vaccine spike-reactive clones in convalescents were mainly new vaccine-induced clones. Marked clonal contraction was seen in infection- and vaccine-induced clones late after vaccination.

Sequencing used CD4+ T cells from PBMCs cultured with a peptide pool, obtained before COVID-19 vaccination. The clonotype comes from a human donor who had a prior SARS-CoV-2 infection. The chain couples TRBV7-2 to TRBJ1-1, with TRBD1 matching 8 bases. For the CDR3, the DNA is TGTGCCAGCAGCTCAAGACAGGGGATGGGGGCTTTCTTT. It specifies CASSSRQGMGAFF.